These T cell receptor beta chains were read from a single sample in a study of monozygotic twins with inflammatory bowel disease. Reanalyzing the 5' RACE reads, TCRdb keeps one entry per CDR3 protein, without DNA. Its listing shows approximately 380,000 distinct CDR3 sequences. Specimen: blood. These receptor sequences come from a human donor with ulcerative colitis or Crohn's disease, or a healthy co-twin of an affected twin (not recorded which). The CDR3 runs from the conserved cysteine through the conserved F or W.

>13|TRBV7-3|TRBJ1-1
CASSLTGGTEAFF
>15|TRBV25-1|TRBJ2-7
CASSEMGQYLYEQYF
>15|TRBV12-3/TRBV12-4|TRBJ2-3
CASIPGGESTDTQYF
>16|TRBV5-1|TRBJ2-2
CASSSQGAPNTGELFF
>12|TRBV6-2/TRBV6-3|TRBJ2-3
CASTEGPYTQYF
>15|TRBV4-1|TRBJ2-2
CASSRQGARTGELFF
>12|TRBV20-1|TRBJ1-1
CSAGQGSAEAFF
>13|TRBV9|TRBJ2-7
CASSAEGRYEQYF
>13|TRBV5-1|TRBJ2-1
CASSLAAGNEQFF
>15|TRBV6-2/TRBV6-3|TRBJ1-5
CASRPTGKDNQPQHF
>14|TRBV4-3|TRBJ2-1
CASSLWGRHNEQFF
>14|TRBV12-3/TRBV12-4|TRBJ2-7
CASKSGDRFYEQYF
>14|TRBV7-2|TRBJ2-7
CASSHRQGIYEQYF
>14|TRBV5-1|TRBJ2-3
CASSVRGGTDTQYF
>14|TRBV20-1|TRBJ2-2
CSARDEWDTGELFF
>17|TRBV9|TRBJ2-7
CASSPGQGRSYTTEQYF
>12|TRBV7-9|TRBJ1-5
CASSLGPQPQHF
>18|TRBV4-1|TRBJ2-5
CASSQDWGAGGPQETQYF
>13|TRBV7-2|TRBJ1-2
CASSLVPNYGYTF
>14|TRBV15|TRBJ2-7
CATSRDSGTYEQYF
>14|TRBV10-3|TRBJ1-1
CAISESGMDTEAFF
>15|TRBV6-1|TRBJ2-7
CASSVSGRGSYEQYF
>15|TRBV11-2|TRBJ1-4
CASSPQGAPNEKLFF
>14|TRBV5-4|TRBJ2-5
CASSLLGYQETQYF
>12|TRBV4-1|TRBJ1-4
CASSQPEEKLFF
>15|TRBV5-4|TRBJ2-1
CASSFDRLNNNEQFF
>15|TRBV12-3/TRBV12-4|TRBJ1-4
CASSSRTGLDEKLFF
>15|TRBV6-1|TRBJ2-1
CASSRDRGGVNEQFF
>16|TRBV4-1|TRBJ2-7
CASSQVMGRTSYEQYF
>14|TRBV6-5|TRBJ2-3
CASSYSRGSDTQYF
>14|TRBV20-1|TRBJ1-2
CSAGTGQLNYGYTF
>18|TRBV5-1|TRBJ2-1
CASSLELGGEGTYNEQFF
>15|TRBV7-6|TRBJ2-2
CASSHTGSGTGELFF
>17|TRBV6-5|TRBJ2-1
CASSYLSSGTENNEQFF
>17|TRBV7-8|TRBJ2-4
CASSLAPPPGDKNIQYF
>15|TRBV9|TRBJ2-7
CASSVGGTGAYEQYF
>15|TRBV20-1|TRBJ1-4
CSARDLGGGEEKLFF
>14|TRBV6-2/TRBV6-3|TRBJ2-7
CASSPMDRNYEQYF
>16|TRBV5-4|TRBJ2-7
CASSLASGGLSYEQYF